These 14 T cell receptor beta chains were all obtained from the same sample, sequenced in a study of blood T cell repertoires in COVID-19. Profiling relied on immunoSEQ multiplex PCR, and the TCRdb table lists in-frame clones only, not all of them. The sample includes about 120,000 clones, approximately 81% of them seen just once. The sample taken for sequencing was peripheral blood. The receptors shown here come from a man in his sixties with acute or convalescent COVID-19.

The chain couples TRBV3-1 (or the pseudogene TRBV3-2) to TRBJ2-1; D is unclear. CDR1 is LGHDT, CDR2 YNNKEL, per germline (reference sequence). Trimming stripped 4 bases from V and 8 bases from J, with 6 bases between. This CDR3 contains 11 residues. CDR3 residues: CASSRSDEQFF. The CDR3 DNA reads TGTGCCAGCAGCCGTAGTGATGAGCAGTTCTTC.

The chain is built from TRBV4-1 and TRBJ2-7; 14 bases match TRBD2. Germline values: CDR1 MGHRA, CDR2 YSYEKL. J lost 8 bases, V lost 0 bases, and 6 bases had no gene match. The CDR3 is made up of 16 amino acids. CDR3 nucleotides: TGCGCCAGCAGCCAAGATCCAGGGACTAGCGGGAGAAAGCAGTACTTC. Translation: CASSQDPGTSGRKQYF.

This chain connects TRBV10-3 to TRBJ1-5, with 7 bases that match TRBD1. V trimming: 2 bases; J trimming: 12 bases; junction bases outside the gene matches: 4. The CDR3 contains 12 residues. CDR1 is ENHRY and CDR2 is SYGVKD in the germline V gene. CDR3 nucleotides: TGTGCCATCAGTGAGACAGGGACAGACCAGCATTTT. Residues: CAISETGTDQHF.

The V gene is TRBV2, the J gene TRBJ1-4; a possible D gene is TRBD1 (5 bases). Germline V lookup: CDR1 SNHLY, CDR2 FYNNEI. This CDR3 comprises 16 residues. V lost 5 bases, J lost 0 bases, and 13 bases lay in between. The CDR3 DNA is TGTGCCAGCAGTCGACAGCCGGGCGCAACTAATGAAAAACTGTTTTTT. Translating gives CASSRQPGATNEKLFF.

The CDR3 region is CSVGGGDTEAFF. In nucleotides, the CDR3 is TGCAGCGTTGGAGGAGGGGACACTGAAGCTTTCTTT. This chain connects TRBV29-1 to TRBJ1-1; D might be TRBD1 (5 bases). V gave up 4 bases and J gave up 3 bases, with 9 bases separating them. CDR1 and CDR2 (germline): SQVTM, ANQGSEA. This CDR3 region has 12 residues.

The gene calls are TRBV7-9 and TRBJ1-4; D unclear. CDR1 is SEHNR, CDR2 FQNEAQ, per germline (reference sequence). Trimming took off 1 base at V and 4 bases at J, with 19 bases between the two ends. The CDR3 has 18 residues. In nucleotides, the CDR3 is TGTGCCAGCAGCTTAGGCGCGGGATCGGGCGTCAATAATGAAAAACTGTTTTTT. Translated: CASSLGAGSGVNNEKLFF.

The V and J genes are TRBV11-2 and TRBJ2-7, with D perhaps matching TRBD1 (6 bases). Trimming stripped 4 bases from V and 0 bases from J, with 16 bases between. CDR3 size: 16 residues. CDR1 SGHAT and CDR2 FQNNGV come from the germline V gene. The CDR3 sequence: CASSSVGAGASYEQYF. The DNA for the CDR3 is TGTGCCAGCAGCTCAGTTGGAGCAGGGGCCTCCTACGAGCAGTACTTC.

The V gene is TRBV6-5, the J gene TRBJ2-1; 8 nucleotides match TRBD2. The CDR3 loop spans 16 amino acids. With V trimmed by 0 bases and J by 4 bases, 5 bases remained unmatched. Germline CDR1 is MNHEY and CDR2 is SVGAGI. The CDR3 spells CASSYSEASGYNEQFF. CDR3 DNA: TGTGCCAGCAGTTACTCCGAGGCTAGCGGGTACAATGAGCAGTTCTTC.

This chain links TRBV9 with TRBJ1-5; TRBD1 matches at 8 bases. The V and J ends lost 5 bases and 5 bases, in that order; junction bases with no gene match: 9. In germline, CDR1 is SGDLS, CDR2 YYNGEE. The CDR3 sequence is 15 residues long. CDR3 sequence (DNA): TGTGCCAGCAGTTATCTGGGACAGGAAGATCAGCCCCAGCATTTT. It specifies CASSYLGQEDQPQHF.

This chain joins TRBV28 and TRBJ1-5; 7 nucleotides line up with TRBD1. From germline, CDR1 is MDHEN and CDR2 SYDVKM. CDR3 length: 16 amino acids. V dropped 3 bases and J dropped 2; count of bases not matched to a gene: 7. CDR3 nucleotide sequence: TGTGCCAGCAGTTTGTGGCAGGGGGGCGGCAATCAGCCCCAGCATTTT. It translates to CASSLWQGGGNQPQHF.

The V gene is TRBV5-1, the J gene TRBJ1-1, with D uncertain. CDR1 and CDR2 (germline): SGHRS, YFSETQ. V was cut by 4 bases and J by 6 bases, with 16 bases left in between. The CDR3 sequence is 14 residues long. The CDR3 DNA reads TGCGCCAGCAGCGCGAGGAGAATAGGCCCTGAAGCTTTCTTT. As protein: CASSARRIGPEAFF.

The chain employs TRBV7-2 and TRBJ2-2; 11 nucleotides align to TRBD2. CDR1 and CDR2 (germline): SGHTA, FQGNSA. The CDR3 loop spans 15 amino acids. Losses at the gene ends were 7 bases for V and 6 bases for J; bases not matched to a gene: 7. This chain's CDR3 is CASTDSGRVAGELFF. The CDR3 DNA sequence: TGTGCCAGCACCGATAGCGGGAGGGTCGCCGGGGAGCTGTTTTTT.

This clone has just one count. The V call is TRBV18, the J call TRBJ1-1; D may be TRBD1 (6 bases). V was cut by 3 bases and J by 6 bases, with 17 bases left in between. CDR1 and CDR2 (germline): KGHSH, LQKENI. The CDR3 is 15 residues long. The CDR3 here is CASSPNSGQYSEAFF. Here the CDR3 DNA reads TGTGCCAGCTCACCTAACTCTGGACAGTACTCTGAAGCTTTCTTT.

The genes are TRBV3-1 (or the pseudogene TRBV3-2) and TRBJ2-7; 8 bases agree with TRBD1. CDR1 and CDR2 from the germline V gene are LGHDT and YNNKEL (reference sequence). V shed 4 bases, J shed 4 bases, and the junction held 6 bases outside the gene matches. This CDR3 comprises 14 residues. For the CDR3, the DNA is TGTGCCAGCAGCCCCCGGACAGGGTTGTACGAGCAGTACTTC. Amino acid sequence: CASSPRTGLYEQYF.